Sequencing of this TCR beta chain was carried out in a study of CD8+CD57+ T cells in acquired aplastic anemia. Both TCR beta VDJ combination and CDR3 sequence profiling were carried out. Genomic DNA was the template for this profiling. TCRdb used MiXCR to reprocess the reads, holding one entry per CDR3 protein. The sample has under 500,000 distinct CDR3 sequences, less than 35% seen once. The ends lost 3 bases at V and 7 bases at J; junction bases unmatched: 3. The CDR3 consists of 13 residues. Germline CDR1 is SQVTM and CDR2 is ANQGSEA. It was patients with CD8+CD57+ cell expansion by flow cytometry who were chosen for sequencing.

The J gene is TRBJ1-2, the V gene TRBV29-1; 12 positions agree with TRBD1. The specimen sequenced was sorted CD4+, CD8+, or CD8+CD57+ T cells (not recorded which) from PBMCs. The source of this sequence is a human donor with aplastic anemia. In DNA, the CDR3 is TGCAGCGTTGAGTGGGACAGGGGGCTTGGCTACACCTTC. Amino acids: CSVEWDRGLGYTF.